The 5 T cell receptor beta chains in this list originate from one sample, sequenced in a study of early T cells in non-severe SARS-CoV-2 infection. A single record per CDR3 protein comes from TCRdb applying MiXCR to the 5' RACE reads. Found here are more than 55,000 distinct CDR3 sequences, approximately 13% of them singletons; the top ten hold under 4.5%. Sequencing input: whole blood. These receptors were obtained from an adult who was a healthcare worker with PCR-confirmed SARS-CoV-2 infection or an uninfected control (not recorded which).

This clonotype was seen a handful of times. J is TRBJ1-1 and V is TRBV7-6, with no clear D. Germline V gene data show CDR1 as SGHVS and CDR2 as FNYEAQ. Trimming stripped 2 bases from V and 8 bases from J, with 9 bases between. This CDR3 contains 12 residues. The CDR3 DNA sequence: TGTGCCAGCAGCTTACATGGGGAGGAAGCTTTCTTT. Translated: CASSLHGEEAFF.

This clonotype was picked up a small number of times. The chain carries TRBV29-1 and TRBJ2-3; either TRBD1 or TRBD2 may supply D (5 bases each). The CDR3 has 13 amino acids. Trimming shortened V by 5 bases and J by 3 bases, and 12 bases separated the two germline ends. CDR1 SQVTM and CDR2 ANQGSEA come from the germline V gene. The CDR3 region is CSVRDPATDTQYF. For the CDR3, the DNA is TGCAGCGTTAGGGACCCCGCAACAGATACGCAGTATTTT.

This clonotype has ten or more counts. This rearrangement joins TRBV28 to TRBJ1-3; D is unresolved. CDR1 is MDHEN and CDR2 is SYDVKM in the germline V gene. V lost 4 bases and J lost 0, with 10 bases in between. This CDR3 comprises 15 residues. The CDR3 region is CASSSYINSGNTIYF. Written as DNA, the CDR3 is TGTGCCAGCAGTTCCTACATAAACTCTGGAAACACCATATATTTT.

The V and J genes are TRBV28 and TRBJ1-4; D call uncertain. The CDR3 sequence is 14 residues long. V lost 2 bases and J lost 0, with 4 bases in between. Per the germline V gene, CDR1 is MDHEN and CDR2 is SYDVKM. CDR3 sequence reads: CASSLAATNEKLFF. CDR3 coding DNA: TGTGCCAGCAGTTTAGCAGCAACTAATGAAAAACTGTTTTTT.

This clonotype was recorded many times. This chain connects TRBV2 to TRBJ1-1; 8 positions agree with TRBD1. Germline V gene sequence: CDR1 SNHLY, CDR2 FYNNEI. This CDR3 is built from 14 residues. Trimming at V came to 1 base and at J to 6 bases, leaving 4 bases not matched to a gene. The CDR3 sequence: CASSEGTGKSEAFF. As DNA, the CDR3 is TGTGCCAGCAGTGAAGGGACAGGGAAGTCTGAAGCTTTCTTT.